This T cell receptor beta chain was found in a study of identical twins (dated by TCRdb to about 2016). For the wider study: To test whether fetal clonotypes persist, the study used deep sequencing on TCR alpha and beta repertoires from monozygotic twins, unrelated adults of various ages, and cord blood. Replicate twin experiments were performed at different times using different library preparation protocols to rule out contamination.

This clonotype has at least ten counts. What antigen it recognizes has not been identified. No base-level quality is on record; no much larger clone is a single base apart. Library generation was performed with 5' RACE. Instrument on record: Illumina HiSeq 2000. A universal primer binding site was introduced by template switching, and a unique molecular identifier was present in the final cDNA, enabling accurate counting of TCR cDNA molecules. First-strand cDNA for TCR alpha and beta chains was synthesized from specific primers in the conserved constant-segment region. To control for contamination, every cDNA library was double barcoded, receiving both a SMART-Mk sample barcode and Illumina barcodes. TruSeq adapter sequences and Illumina sample barcodes were added in two successive PCR steps. TCR alpha and beta cDNA libraries were sequenced on the Illumina HiSeq platform with custom primers. Per the source publication's procedure: Unique molecular identifiers were extracted from raw reads with MiGEC, and CDR3 positions were determined with MiXCR. Recombination models were inferred per individual with the repgenHMM and IGoR tools using an EM algorithm. The analysis of shared clonotypes was done with the tcR package in R, with sharing normalized by the product of cloneset sizes. To study raw recombination free of thymic and clonal selection effects, out-of-frame nonproductive sequences were analyzed. In-frame beta chains were kept once TCRdb had trimmed the public reads at Q25 with fastp and called clones with MiXCR. Each CDR3 protein appears once, grouped with its most common genes and DNA. These V and J calls rely on TCRdb rather than the paper's analysis. This sample has about 700,000 distinct CDR3 sequences in its table, and approximately 6% of those were observed once. 1.5% to 2% of the sample belongs to the ten largest clones.

The CDR3, cysteine through phenylalanine, is 13 amino acids long. Only the CDR3 part of the read is kept: 39 bases, read in frame from the first base. The germline V gene specifies KGHSH as CDR1 and LQKENI as CDR2. The V end gives up 3 bases and the J end 7 bases, leaving 5 bases in the junction not matched to a gene. Only healthy Caucasian donors were included. The study also sequenced three unrelated non-twin adults: a male aged 18 to 30, a male aged 50 to 60 and a female aged 50 to 60. Miltenyi CD45RO+ enrichment and human naive T-cell isolation kits were used to isolate memory (CD45RO+) and naive T cells from PBMC. Results the study describes overall, beyond this receptor: Recombination models systematically underestimated out-of-frame TCR alpha sharing in monozygotic twins but agreed with sharing between unrelated individuals. Fewer insertions were carried by abundant cord blood beta clonotypes, a similar but weaker trend appeared in young adult naive repertoires, and no such trend appeared in memory repertoires. Because the same donors could not be followed over many years, conclusions were based on cross-sectional statistical analysis. The excess sharing between twins in beta out-of-frame sequences was weaker because fewer shared sequences reduced the signal-to-noise ratio. Compared with coincidental sharing between unrelated individuals, out-of-frame TCR alpha sequences shared between twins showed an excess of sequences with low generation probability. Invariant T cells such as MAIT and iNKT could partly confound zero-insertion analyses, though diverse VJ usage argued against this for most clonotypes.

This receptor was obtained from a man aged 18 to 35 in good health. The chain is assembled from TRBV18 and TRBJ1-1, with TRBD1 identical over 7 junction bases. Sequencing was performed on naive T cells sorted from blood. The cell subset or site label on this specimen signifies: cells isolated with a human naive T-cell isolation kit. CDR3 region: CASSPGTEIEAFF. The nucleotides are TGTGCCAGCTCACCCGGGACAGAGATTGAAGCTTTCTTT.